This is a list of T cell receptor beta chains from one sample in a study of blood T cell repertoires in COVID-19. TCRdb's copy holds only in-frame clones and misses some; the assay was immunoSEQ multiplex PCR. This table has roughly 380,000 clones, around 87% appearing once. Sequencing was done on a sample of PBMCs or T cells enriched from blood (not recorded which). The source of these receptors is a man aged 30 to 45 who had recovered from COVID-19. The CDR3 runs from the conserved cysteine through the conserved F or W. A D gene is named only where the DNA matches it firmly.

J | D | V | CDR3
TRBJ2-7 | NA | TRBV3-1/TRBV3-2 | CASSQGSGGGTYEQYF
TRBJ1-1 | TRBD1 | TRBV23-1 | CATLGETGGEAFF
TRBJ2-7 | NA | TRBV29-1 | CSYTDTYEQYF
TRBJ1-2 | TRBD1 | TRBV15 | CATSRDIYGQGASPYGYTF
TRBJ2-1 | NA | TRBV7-9 | CASSYGPGSEQFF
TRBJ2-3 | TRBD2 | TRBV24-1 | CATSVSGGTDTQYF
TRBJ2-1 | TRBD2 | TRBV2 | CASSEGRLAGHNEQFF
TRBJ1-1 | NA | TRBV10-1 | CASSEGGLNTEAFF
TRBJ1-4 | NA | TRBV24-1 | CATSDSSGELFF
TRBJ1-2 | NA | TRBV6-5 | CASSRVWGLKNGYTF
TRBJ2-1 | NA | TRBV7-2 | CASSLVGLYNEQFF
TRBJ2-1 | NA | TRBV7-2 | CASSLRGNEQFF
TRBJ2-7 | NA | TRBV6-1 | CASSVALSSYEQYF
TRBJ2-5 | NA | TRBV5-6 | CASSLGLQETQYF
TRBJ2-3 | TRBD2 | TRBV19 | CASSISLRLAGVTDTQYF
TRBJ1-2 | NA | TRBV6-1 | CASSEFPGQSFLYGYTF
TRBJ1-3 | NA | TRBV7-2 | CASSSAAGAGNTIYF
TRBJ1-2 | TRBD1 | TRBV6-5 | CASSYPGQGSYGYTF
TRBJ2-4 | TRBD2 | TRBV5-5 | CASSFTGGAKNIQYF
TRBJ2-2 | TRBD1 | TRBV18 | CASRTGQGYTGELFF
TRBJ1-2 | TRBD1 | TRBV9 | CASSPSTGNNYGYTF
TRBJ2-4 | TRBD2 | TRBV19 | CASSPGTSGGEKYF
TRBJ2-3 | TRBD2 | TRBV7-8 | CASSRARGVGLGVDTQYF
TRBJ1-1 | NA | TRBV12-3/TRBV12-4 | CASSPTSNTEAFF
TRBJ1-2 | NA | TRBV2 | CASSEADSLPYGYTF